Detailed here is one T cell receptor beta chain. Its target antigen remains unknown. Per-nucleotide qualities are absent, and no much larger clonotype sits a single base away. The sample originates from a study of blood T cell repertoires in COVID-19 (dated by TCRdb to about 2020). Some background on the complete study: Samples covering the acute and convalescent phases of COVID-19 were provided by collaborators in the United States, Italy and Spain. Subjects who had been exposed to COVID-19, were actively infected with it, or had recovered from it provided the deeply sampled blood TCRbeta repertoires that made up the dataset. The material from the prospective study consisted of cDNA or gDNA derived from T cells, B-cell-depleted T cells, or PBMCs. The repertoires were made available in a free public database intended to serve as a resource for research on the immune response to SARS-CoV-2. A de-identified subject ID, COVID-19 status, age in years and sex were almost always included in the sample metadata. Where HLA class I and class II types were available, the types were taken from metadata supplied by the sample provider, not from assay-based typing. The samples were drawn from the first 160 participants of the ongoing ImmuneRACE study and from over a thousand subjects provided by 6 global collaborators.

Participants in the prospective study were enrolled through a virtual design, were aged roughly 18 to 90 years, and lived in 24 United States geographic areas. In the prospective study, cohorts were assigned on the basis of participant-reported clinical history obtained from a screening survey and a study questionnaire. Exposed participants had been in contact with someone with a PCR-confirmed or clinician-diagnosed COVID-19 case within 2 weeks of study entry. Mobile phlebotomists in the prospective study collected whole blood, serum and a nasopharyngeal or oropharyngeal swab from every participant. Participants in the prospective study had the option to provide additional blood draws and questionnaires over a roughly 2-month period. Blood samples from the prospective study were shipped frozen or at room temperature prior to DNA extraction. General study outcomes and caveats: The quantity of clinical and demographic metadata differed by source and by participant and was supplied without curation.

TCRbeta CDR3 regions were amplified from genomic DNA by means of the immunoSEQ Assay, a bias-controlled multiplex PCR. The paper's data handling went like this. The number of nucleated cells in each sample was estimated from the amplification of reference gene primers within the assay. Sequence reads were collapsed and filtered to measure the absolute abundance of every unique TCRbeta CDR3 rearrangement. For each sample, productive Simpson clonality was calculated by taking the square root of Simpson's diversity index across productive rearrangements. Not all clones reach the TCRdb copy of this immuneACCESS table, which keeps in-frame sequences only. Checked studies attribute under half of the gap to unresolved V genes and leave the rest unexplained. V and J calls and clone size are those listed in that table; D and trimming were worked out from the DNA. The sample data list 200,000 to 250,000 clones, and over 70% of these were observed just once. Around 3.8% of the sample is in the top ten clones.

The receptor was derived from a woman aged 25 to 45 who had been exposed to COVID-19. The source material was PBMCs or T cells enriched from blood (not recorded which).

The bases read TGTGCCAGCAGTGTGGAGGGGAGTAACTATGGCTACACCTTC. The translation is CASSVEGSNYGYTF. The rearranged chain carries TRBV2 and TRBJ1-2; matching of 5 bases hints at TRBD1 as the D gene. The CDR3 measures 14 amino acids from cysteine to phenylalanine. Only CDR3 DNA remains: 42 bases, in frame from the first base. At the junction V is shortened by 4 bases and J by 1 base, with 10 bases in between. From the germline V gene, CDR1 is SNHLY and CDR2 is FYNNEI.